A selection of T cell receptor beta chains follows, all from one sample in a study of graft-versus-host responses after intestinal transplantation. Antigen specificity for these receptors is unknown. Here immunoSEQ multiplex PCR was the method, and the copy in TCRdb shows in-frame clones only, minus some. The table includes 88,000 or so clones, about nine tenths detected once. The specimen comprised unstimulated CD4+ T cells sorted from spleen or lymph node cells, sampled before intestinal transplant. Source of these receptors: a human donor who received an intestinal transplant. Each CDR3 is given with its conserved first and last residue. The order of the fields is D gene, V gene, clone size, J gene, CDR3 length, CDR3 protein, CDR3 DNA. D genes are given only for firm matches. Rows give clone size only sometimes, using once, few, many, or a class for an expanded clone.

TRBD1	TRBV6-1	NA	TRBJ1-3	14	CASSHDRAGNTIYF	TGTGCCAGCAGTCATGACAGGGCTGGAAACACCATATATTTT
NA	TRBV18	NA	TRBJ1-3	18	CASSPPRQGTHSGNTIYF	TGTGCCAGCTCACCCCCCCGCCAGGGGACACACTCTGGAAACACCATATATTTT
TRBD2	TRBV13	NA	TRBJ2-1	14	CASSSSGGVNEQFF	TGTGCCAGCAGCTCTAGCGGGGGGGTTAATGAGCAGTTCTTC
TRBD1	TRBV6-5	NA	TRBJ2-7	13	CASSYKGASEQYF	TGTGCCAGCAGTTACAAGGGGGCGTCCGAGCAGTACTTC
NA	TRBV12-1	NA	TRBJ2-1	16	CASSFCGGASYNEQFF	TGTGCCAGCAGCTTTTGCGGGGGGGCCTCCTACAATGAGCAGTTCTTC
TRBD1	TRBV5-1	NA	TRBJ2-1	16	CASSQIQGALYNEQFF	TGCGCCAGCAGCCAGATACAGGGGGCTCTCTACAATGAGCAGTTCTTC
NA	TRBV19	NA	TRBJ1-3	12	CASMTDRNTIYF	TGTGCCAGTATGACAGACAGAAACACCATATATTTT
TRBD2	TRBV7-3	NA	TRBJ2-5	16	CASSLKASGGWVTQYF	TGTGCCAGCAGCTTAAAGGCTAGCGGGGGGTGGGTGACCCAGTACTTC
NA	TRBV14	NA	TRBJ1-1	15	CASSGGAGVITEAFF	TGTGCCAGCAGCGGGGGGGCAGGGGTTATCACTGAAGCTTTCTTT
NA	TRBV2	NA	TRBJ2-7	10	CASSVREQYF	TGTGCCAGCAGTGTGCGCGAGCAGTACTTC
TRBD1	TRBV5-1	NA	TRBJ1-4	14	CASSGRTGEEKLFF	TGCGCCAGCAGCGGCCGGACAGGGGAGGAAAAACTGTTTTTT
NA	TRBV4-1	NA	TRBJ1-1	16	CASSQDPQGWDTEAFF	TGCGCCAGCAGCCAAGATCCCCAGGGGTGGGACACTGAAGCTTTCTTT
TRBD1	TRBV29-1	NA	TRBJ1-1	13	CSVEGTGGAGAFF	TGCAGCGTTGAAGGGACAGGGGGCGCTGGGGCTTTCTTT
TRBD2	TRBV5-1	NA	TRBJ2-5	17	CASSPPTLAGGQETQYF	TGCGCCAGCAGCCCTCCAACACTAGCGGGGGGGCAAGAGACCCAGTACTTC
NA	TRBV6-5	once	TRBJ2-2	15	CASRRFPANTGELFF	TGTGCCAGCAGGCGTTTCCCGGCGAACACCGGGGAGCTGTTTTTT
NA	TRBV11-2	NA	TRBJ2-3	14	CASSLVSGTDTQYF	TGTGCCAGCAGCTTAGTTTCCGGCACAGATACGCAGTATTTT
NA	TRBV7-8	NA	TRBJ1-5	15	CASSLGSAGVQPQHF	TGTGCCAGCAGCCTCGGGTCGGCAGGGGTTCAGCCCCAGCATTTT
NA	TRBV9	once	TRBJ1-3	16	CASSVDPGSSGNTIYF	TGTGCCAGCAGCGTAGACCCCGGTAGCTCTGGAAACACCATATATTTT
NA	TRBV6-5	NA	TRBJ2-3	14	CASKPGHSTDTQYF	TGTGCCAGCAAACCGGGACACAGCACAGATACGCAGTATTTT
NA	TRBV9	NA	TRBJ2-3	15	CASSLDSRTRDTQYF	TGTGCCAGCAGCCTGGACTCCCGAACTCGAGATACGCAGTATTTT
TRBD2	TRBV5-1	NA	TRBJ2-3	15	CASSLGLAGGDTQYF	TGCGCCAGCAGCTTGGGACTAGCGGGGGGAGATACGCAGTATTTT
TRBD1	TRBV4-1	once	TRBJ1-6	15	CASSPPTGAGSPLHF	TGCGCCAGCAGCCCCCCGACAGGGGCAGGGTCACCCCTCCACTTT
NA	TRBV21-1	NA	TRBJ2-1	15	CASSSPETGFDEQFF	TGTGCCAGCAGCTCCCCCGAGACAGGGTTCGATGAGCAGTTCTTC
NA	TRBV18	NA	TRBJ2-1	13	CASSPPSFHEQFF	TGTGCCAGCTCACCTCCGAGCTTCCATGAGCAGTTCTTC
TRBD1	TRBV6-5	NA	TRBJ1-2	15	CASSYSSGGVYGYTF	TGTGCCAGCAGTTACTCGTCAGGGGGCGTCTATGGCTACACCTTC
TRBD2	TRBV10-3	NA	TRBJ2-2	19	CAISTGTSGGLGDPGELFF	TGTGCCATCAGCACCGGGACTAGCGGGGGCCTAGGGGATCCCGGGGAGCTGTTTTTT
NA	TRBV29-1	once	TRBJ2-1	13	CSADRTPTNEQFF	TGCAGCGCAGACAGGACCCCTACTAATGAGCAGTTCTTC
NA	TRBV6-5	NA	TRBJ2-7	15	CASNSRLSGPYEQYF	TGTGCCAGCAACTCCAGGCTTAGCGGACCCTACGAGCAGTACTTC
NA	TRBV12-2	NA	TRBJ2-3	17	CASRPPLAGATTDTQYF	TGTGCAAGTCGCCCTCCCTTAGCGGGGGCCACCACAGATACGCAGTATTTT
NA	TRBV5-1	NA	TRBJ1-1	15	CASSLIGQGNTEAFF	TGCGCCAGCAGCTTGATCGGGCAGGGGAACACTGAAGCTTTCTTT
TRBD1	TRBV5-5	NA	TRBJ2-3	15	CASSLMDRGGDTQYF	TGTGCCAGCAGCTTGATGGACAGGGGCGGAGATACGCAGTATTTT
TRBD2	TRBV10-3	once	TRBJ2-5	13	CAISGSGQETQYF	TGTGCCATCAGTGGTAGCGGGCAAGAGACCCAGTACTTC
NA	TRBV11-1	few	TRBJ1-6	15	CASSSYSYYNSPLHF	TGTGCCAGCAGCTCCTACAGCTACTATAATTCACCCCTCCACTTT
TRBD2	TRBV11-3	NA	TRBJ2-2	16	CASSSGGSGGTGELFF	TGTGCCAGCAGTTCCGGTGGTAGCGGGGGGACCGGGGAGCTGTTTTTT
TRBD1	TRBV5-1	NA	TRBJ2-5	14	CASSSRQGQETQYF	TGCGCCAGCAGCTCCCGACAGGGTCAAGAGACCCAGTACTTC
TRBD1	TRBV7-3	NA	TRBJ1-3	15	CASSPQGPSGNTIYF	TGTGCCAGCAGCCCACAGGGGCCCTCTGGAAACACCATATATTTT
TRBD1	TRBV18	NA	TRBJ2-7	17	CASSPHMSGQGAYEQYF	TGTGCCAGCTCACCCCACATGTCGGGACAGGGGGCTTACGAGCAGTACTTC
TRBD1	TRBV5-1	NA	TRBJ1-2	14	CASSPGQGNYGYTF	TGCGCCAGCAGCCCGGGACAGGGCAACTATGGCTACACCTTC
NA	TRBV29-1	NA	TRBJ1-1	13	CSVGAGAGTEAFF	TGCAGCGTTGGGGCAGGGGCAGGGACTGAAGCTTTCTTT
TRBD2	TRBV6-5	NA	TRBJ2-1	16	CASSYDLAGGQNEQFF	TGTGCCAGCAGTTACGACCTAGCGGGGGGCCAGAATGAGCAGTTCTTC
TRBD1	TRBV6-1	NA	TRBJ2-7	15	CASGYDRVRVYEQYF	TGTGCCAGCGGCTACGACAGGGTAAGAGTCTACGAGCAGTACTTC
NA	TRBV29-1	NA	TRBJ2-2	12	CSVDKNTGELFF	TGCAGCGTTGACAAGAACACCGGGGAGCTGTTTTTT